This T cell receptor (beta chain) came from a study of CD8 T cell repertoires and HIV-1 epitope variants. In this sample, this clone is large. Its specificity is not known. Here immunoSEQ multiplex PCR was the method, and the copy in TCRdb shows in-frame clones only, minus some. The data show fewer than 6,500 clones, 66% seen once. The CDR3 length is 17 residues. V lost 0 bases and J 1 base, leaving 10 bases between the germline ends. The V gene's germline CDR1 is ENHRY and CDR2 SYGVKD. Input material: cultured CD8+ T cells derived from PBMCs. The receptor was derived from a male donor with HIV. V usage is TRBV10-3 and J usage is TRBJ2-6; perhaps D is TRBD1 or TRBD2 (5 bases each). CDR3 in amino acids: CAISESLGVSGANVLTF. The CDR3 coding sequence is TGTGCCATCAGTGAGTCTCTGGGGGTATCTGGGGCCAACGTCCTGACTTTC.